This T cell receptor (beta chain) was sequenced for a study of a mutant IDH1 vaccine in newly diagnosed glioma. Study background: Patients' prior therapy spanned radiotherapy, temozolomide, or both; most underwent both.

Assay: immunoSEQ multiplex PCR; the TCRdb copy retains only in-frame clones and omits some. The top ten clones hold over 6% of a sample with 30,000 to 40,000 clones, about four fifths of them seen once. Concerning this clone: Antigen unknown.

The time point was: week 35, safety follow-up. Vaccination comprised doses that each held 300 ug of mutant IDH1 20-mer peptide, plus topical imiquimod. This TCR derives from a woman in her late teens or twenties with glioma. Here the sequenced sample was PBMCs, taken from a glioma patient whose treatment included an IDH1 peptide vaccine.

The CDR3 protein is CASSSEGGYGNTIYF. CDR3 nucleotide sequence: TGTGCCAGCAGCTCCGAGGGGGGTTATGGAAACACCATATATTTT. The rearrangement links TRBV7-6 to TRBJ1-3, with D perhaps TRBD1 (6 bases). V gave up 4 bases and J gave up 3 bases, with 13 bases separating them. The length of the CDR3 is 15 residues. Germline V gene data show CDR1 as SGHVS and CDR2 as FNYEAQ.